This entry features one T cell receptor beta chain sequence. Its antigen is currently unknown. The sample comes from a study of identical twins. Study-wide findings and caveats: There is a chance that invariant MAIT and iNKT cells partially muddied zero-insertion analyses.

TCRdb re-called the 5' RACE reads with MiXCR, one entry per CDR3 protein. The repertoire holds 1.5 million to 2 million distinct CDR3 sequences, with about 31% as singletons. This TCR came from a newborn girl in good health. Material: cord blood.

The CDR3 loop reads CSASRGAGTDTQYF. The CDR3 DNA sequence: TGCAGTGCTAGCCGGGGAGCGGGCACAGATACGCAGTATTTT. The chain combines TRBV20-1 with TRBJ2-3; D is possibly TRBD2 (5 bases). V lost 3 bases, J lost 1 base, and 11 bases lay in between. There are 14 residues in the CDR3. Germline CDR1 reads DFQATT; CDR2 reads SNEGSKA (reference sequence).